This TCR beta chain was documented in a study of T cell responses to AZD1222 COVID-19 vaccine. Regarding the study as a whole: Recipients of AZD1222 seropositive at baseline numbered only 5 to 7. Unmutated variant regions are reportedly the target of nearly half of TCRs that are spike-specific. All repertoire sampling was performed exclusively after the peak T cell response.

The CDR3 totals 15 residues. V gave up 6 bases and J gave up 1 base; unmatched junction bases: 7. Germline CDR1 reads MNHEY; CDR2 reads SMNVEV (reference sequence). The method was immunoSEQ multiplex PCR; TCRdb's version includes in-frame clones alone and lacks a portion of them. Here the sample spans approximately 81,000 clones, about 90% being singletons. Of note for this clone: The antigen remains unidentified.

The source material was peripheral blood, sampled on day 0 of MenACWY control vaccination. The TCR originated in an adult in good health. V is TRBV27 and J is TRBJ2-7; 9 nucleotides match TRBD1. CDR3 region: CASRLTGGQSYEQYF. For the CDR3, the DNA is TGTGCCAGCAGATTAACAGGGGGCCAGTCCTACGAGCAGTACTTC.